This TCR beta chain was recorded in a study of T cells after posttransplantation cyclophosphamide. Study findings and constraints: Later blood repertoires were often dominated by clones from the donor CD8+ memory compartment. TRB clonality was highly associated with recipient CMV seropositivity and reactivation. Blood and skin or GI T cell repertoires showed limited TRB overlap.

Measured with immunoSEQ multiplex PCR; TCRdb has only the in-frame clones, and not every one. The sample has fewer than 20,000 clones, around 91% seen once. Busulfan-fludarabine conditioning, marrow transplant, and cyclophosphamide on days +3 and +4 were administered. About this clone: As yet, its antigen is unknown.

Deletions cut 6 bases from V and 0 bases from J, with 14 bases between. The CDR3 spans 15 residues. CDR1 and CDR2 (germline): MNHNY, SVGAGI (reference sequence). The sequence was collected from a male patient aged 60 to 75 who received an allogeneic stem cell transplant from a related donor and was CMV-positive. Some of the T cells might come from the graft donor. The chain has TRBV6-6 and TRBJ2-5, with D unresolved. This sample comprised CD4+ T cells sorted from blood, obtained after allogeneic stem cell transplant with posttransplant cyclophosphamide. The CDR3 is CASSLPQVNQETQYF. CDR3 sequence (DNA): TGTGCCAGCAGCTTACCCCAGGTGAACCAAGAGACCCAGTACTTC.